The entry below describes one T cell receptor beta chain. The antigen is unknown. The data derive from a study of CXCR3-negative and CXCR3-positive naive CD8 T cells. Turning to the study itself: Sequencing brought in about 135 million TRB reads altogether, and each library got about 1.5 +/- 0.3 million.

General study points: Naive cells positive for CXCR3 carried more hydrophobic TRB CDR3s than CXCR3-negative ones.

It was by 5' RACE with UMI labels that the TRB cDNA libraries were prepared. Following a re-call of the 5' RACE reads, TCRdb has one entry per CDR3 protein and lacks DNA. This sample's table has 41,000 or so distinct CDR3 sequences. CDR3 length: 13 residues. The germline CDR1 and CDR2 sequences are SEHNR and FQNEAQ (reference sequence). The specimen was naive CXCR3- CD8+ T cells from blood. Documented subset: CD45RO-CCR7+CD27+CD95- naive CD8+ T cells lacking CXCR3 (TNR3-). The chain carries TRBV7-9 and TRBJ1-1. This sequence was found in a human donor in good health. Some clones in this sample may be carry-over from other donors' samples. The CDR3 spells CASSFPPNTEAFF.